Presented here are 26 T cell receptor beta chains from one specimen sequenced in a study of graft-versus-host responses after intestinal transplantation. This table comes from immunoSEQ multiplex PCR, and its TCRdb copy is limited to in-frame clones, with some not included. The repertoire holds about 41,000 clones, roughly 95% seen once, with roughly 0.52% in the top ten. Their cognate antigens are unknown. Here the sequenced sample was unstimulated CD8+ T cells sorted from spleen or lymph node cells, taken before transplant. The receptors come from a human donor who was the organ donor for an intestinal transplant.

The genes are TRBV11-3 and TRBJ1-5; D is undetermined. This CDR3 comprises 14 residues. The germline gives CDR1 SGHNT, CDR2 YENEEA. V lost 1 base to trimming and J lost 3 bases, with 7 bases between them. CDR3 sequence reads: CASSLAQPNQPQHF. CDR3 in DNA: TGTGCCAGCAGCTTAGCACAGCCCAATCAGCCCCAGCATTTT.

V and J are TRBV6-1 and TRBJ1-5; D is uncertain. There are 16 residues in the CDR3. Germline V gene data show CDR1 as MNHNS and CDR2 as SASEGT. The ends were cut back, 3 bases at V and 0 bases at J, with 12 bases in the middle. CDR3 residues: CASSDQVSYSNQPQHF. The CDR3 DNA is TGTGCCAGCAGTGATCAGGTGTCTTATAGCAATCAGCCCCAGCATTTT.

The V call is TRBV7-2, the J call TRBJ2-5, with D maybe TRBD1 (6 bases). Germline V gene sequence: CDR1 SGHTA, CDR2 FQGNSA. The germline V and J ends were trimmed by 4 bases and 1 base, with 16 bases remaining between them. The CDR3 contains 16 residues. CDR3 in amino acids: CASSSVRGQFQETQYF. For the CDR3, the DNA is TGTGCCAGCAGCTCGGTCCGTGGACAGTTCCAAGAGACCCAGTACTTC.

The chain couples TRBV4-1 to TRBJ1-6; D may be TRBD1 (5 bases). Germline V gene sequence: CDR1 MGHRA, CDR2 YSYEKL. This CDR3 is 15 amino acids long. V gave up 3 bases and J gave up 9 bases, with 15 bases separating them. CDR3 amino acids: CASSHSDTPGSPLHF. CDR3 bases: TGCGCCAGCAGCCACTCGGACACGCCCGGTTCACCCCTCCACTTT.

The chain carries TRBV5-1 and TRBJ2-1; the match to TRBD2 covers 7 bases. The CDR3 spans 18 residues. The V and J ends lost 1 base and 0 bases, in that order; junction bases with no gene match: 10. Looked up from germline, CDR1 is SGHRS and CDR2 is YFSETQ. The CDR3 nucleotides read TGCGCCAGCAGCTTGCCCCTGACCGGGGGGAGCTCCTACAATGAGCAGTTCTTC. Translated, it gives CASSLPLTGGSSYNEQFF.

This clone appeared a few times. In DNA, the CDR3 is TGTGCCAGCAGCTTAGTATCCAGCGGGGGGACTGAGCAGTTCTTC. It yields the protein CASSLVSSGGTEQFF. This chain joins TRBV7-2 and TRBJ2-1, with 9 bases identical to TRBD2. Germline trimming cut 1 base from V and 9 bases from J; bases unmatched to any gene: 7. CDR3 size: 15 residues. Germline loops: CDR1 SGHTA, CDR2 FQGNSA.

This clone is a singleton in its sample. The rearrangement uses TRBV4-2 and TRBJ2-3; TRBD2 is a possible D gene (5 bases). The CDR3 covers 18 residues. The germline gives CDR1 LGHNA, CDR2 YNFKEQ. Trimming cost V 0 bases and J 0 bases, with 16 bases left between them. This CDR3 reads CASSQDLPGVASTDTQYF. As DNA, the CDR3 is TGTGCCAGCAGCCAAGATCTCCCCGGGGTGGCTAGCACAGATACGCAGTATTTT.

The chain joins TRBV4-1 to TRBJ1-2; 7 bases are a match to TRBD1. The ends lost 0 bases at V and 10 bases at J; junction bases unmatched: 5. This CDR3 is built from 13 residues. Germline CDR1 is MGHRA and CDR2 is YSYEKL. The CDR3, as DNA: TGCGCCAGCAGCCAAGATCAAGGGGGCCCCTACACCTTC. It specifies CASSQDQGGPYTF.

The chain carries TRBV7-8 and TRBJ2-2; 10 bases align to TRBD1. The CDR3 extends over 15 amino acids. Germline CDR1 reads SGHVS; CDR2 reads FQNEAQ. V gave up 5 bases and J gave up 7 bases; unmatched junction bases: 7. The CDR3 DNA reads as TGTGCCAGCAGCACGGGACAGGGGAAGAGCGGGGAGCTGTTTTTT. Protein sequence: CASSTGQGKSGELFF.

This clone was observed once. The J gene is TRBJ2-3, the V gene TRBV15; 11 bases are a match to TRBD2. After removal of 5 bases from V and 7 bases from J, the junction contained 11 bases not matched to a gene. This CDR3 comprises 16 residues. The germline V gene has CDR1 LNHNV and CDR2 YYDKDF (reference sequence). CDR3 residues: CATSQPSGGPPYTQYF. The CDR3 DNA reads TGTGCCACCAGCCAACCTAGCGGGGGGCCCCCGTATACGCAGTATTTT.

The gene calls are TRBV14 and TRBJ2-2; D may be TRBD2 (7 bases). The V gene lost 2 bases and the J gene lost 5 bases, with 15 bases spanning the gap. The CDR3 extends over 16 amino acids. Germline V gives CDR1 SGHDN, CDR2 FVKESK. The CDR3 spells CASSQRRGAGTGELFF. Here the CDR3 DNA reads TGTGCCAGCAGCCAAAGACGGGGGGCCGGGACCGGGGAGCTGTTTTTT.

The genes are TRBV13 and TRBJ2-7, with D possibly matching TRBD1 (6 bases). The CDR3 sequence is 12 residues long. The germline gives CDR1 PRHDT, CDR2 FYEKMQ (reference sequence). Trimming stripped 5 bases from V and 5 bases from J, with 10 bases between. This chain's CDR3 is CASSRGTHEQYF. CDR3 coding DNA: TGTGCCAGCAGCAGGGGGACCCACGAGCAGTACTTC.

The CDR3 sequence is CASSQGRGATGYGYTF. Written as DNA, the CDR3 is TGCGCCAGCAGCCAAGGTCGAGGGGCCACGGGTTATGGCTACACCTTC. V and J are TRBV4-3 and TRBJ1-2, with D perhaps TRBD1 (5 bases). Trimming took off 1 base at V and 5 bases at J, with 17 bases between the two ends. This CDR3 region has 16 residues. The germline gives CDR1 LGHNA, CDR2 YSLEER.

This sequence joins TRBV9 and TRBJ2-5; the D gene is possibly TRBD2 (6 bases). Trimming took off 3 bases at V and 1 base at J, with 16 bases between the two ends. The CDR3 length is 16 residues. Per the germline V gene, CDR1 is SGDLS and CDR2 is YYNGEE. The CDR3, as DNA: TGTGCCAGCAGCGCGGGGACCGGGGGACTCCAAGAGACCCAGTACTTC. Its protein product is CASSAGTGGLQETQYF.

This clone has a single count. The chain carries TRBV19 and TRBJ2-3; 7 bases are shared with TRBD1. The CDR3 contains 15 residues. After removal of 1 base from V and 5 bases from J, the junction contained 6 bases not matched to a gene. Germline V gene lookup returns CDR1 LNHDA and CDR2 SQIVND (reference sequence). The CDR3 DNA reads TGTGCCAGTAGTATAGGCCTGACAGGGCAAGATACGCAGTATTTT. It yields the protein CASSIGLTGQDTQYF.

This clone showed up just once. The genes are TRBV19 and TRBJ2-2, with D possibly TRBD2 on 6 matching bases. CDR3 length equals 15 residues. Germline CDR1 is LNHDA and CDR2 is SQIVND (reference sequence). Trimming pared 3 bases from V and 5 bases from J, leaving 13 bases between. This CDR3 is CASSIGWGGTGELFF. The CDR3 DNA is TGTGCCAGTAGTATTGGGTGGGGAGGAACCGGGGAGCTGTTTTTT. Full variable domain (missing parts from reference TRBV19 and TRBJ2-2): DGGITQSPKYLFRKEGQNVTLSCEQNLNHDAMYWYRQDPGQGLRLIYYSQIVNDFQKGDIAEGYSVSREKKESFPLTVTSAQKNPTAFYLCASSIGWGGTGELFFGEGSRLTVL.

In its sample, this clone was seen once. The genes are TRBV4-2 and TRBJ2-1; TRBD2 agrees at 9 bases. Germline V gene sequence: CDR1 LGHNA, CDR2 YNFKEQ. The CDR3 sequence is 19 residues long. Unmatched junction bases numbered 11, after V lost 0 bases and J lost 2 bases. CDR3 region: CASSQEGVLGGGAYNEQFF. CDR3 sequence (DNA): TGTGCCAGCAGCCAAGAAGGGGTGTTAGGCGGGGGGGCCTACAATGAGCAGTTCTTC.

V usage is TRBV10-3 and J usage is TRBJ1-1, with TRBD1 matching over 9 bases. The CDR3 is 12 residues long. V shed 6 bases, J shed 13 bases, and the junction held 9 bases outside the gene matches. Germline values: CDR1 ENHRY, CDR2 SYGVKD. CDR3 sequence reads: CAISSMGQGFFF. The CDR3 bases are TGTGCCATCAGCTCAATGGGACAGGGTTTTTTCTTT.

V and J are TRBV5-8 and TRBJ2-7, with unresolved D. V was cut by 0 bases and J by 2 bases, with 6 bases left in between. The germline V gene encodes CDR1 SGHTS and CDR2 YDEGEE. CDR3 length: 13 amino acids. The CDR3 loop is CASSLAPPYEQYF. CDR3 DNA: TGTGCCAGCAGCTTGGCCCCCCCCTACGAGCAGTACTTC.

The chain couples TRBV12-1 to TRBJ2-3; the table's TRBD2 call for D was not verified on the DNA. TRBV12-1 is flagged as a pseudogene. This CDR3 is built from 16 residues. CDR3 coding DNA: TGTGCCAGCAGCTTTGTCTCGGGGGGTGGAACAGATACGCAGTATTTT. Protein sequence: CASSFVSGGGTDTQYF.

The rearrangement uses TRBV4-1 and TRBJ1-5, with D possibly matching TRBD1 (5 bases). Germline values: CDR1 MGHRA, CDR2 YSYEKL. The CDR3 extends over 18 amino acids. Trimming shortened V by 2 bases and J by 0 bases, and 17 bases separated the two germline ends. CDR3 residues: CASSQRGPFIYSNQPQHF. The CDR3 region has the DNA TGCGCCAGCAGCCAAAGGGGTCCCTTTATTTATAGCAATCAGCCCCAGCATTTT.

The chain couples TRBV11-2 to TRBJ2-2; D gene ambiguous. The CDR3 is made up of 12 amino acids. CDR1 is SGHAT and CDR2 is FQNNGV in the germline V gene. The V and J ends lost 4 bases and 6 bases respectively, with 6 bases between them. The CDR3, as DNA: TGTGCCAGCAGCTCTTTAGCCGGGGAGCTGTTTTTT. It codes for CASSSLAGELFF.

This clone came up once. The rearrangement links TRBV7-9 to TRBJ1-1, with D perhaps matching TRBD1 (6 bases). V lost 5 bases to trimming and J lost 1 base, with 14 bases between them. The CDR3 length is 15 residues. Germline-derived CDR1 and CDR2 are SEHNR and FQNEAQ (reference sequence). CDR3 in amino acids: CASSSLQGKNTEAFF. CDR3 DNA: TGTGCCAGCAGCAGTCTTCAGGGGAAGAACACTGAAGCTTTCTTT.

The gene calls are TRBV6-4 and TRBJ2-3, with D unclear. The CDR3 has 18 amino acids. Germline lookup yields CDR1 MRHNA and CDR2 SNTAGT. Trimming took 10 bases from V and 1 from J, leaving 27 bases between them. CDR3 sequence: CATQWIPGKLKGTDTQYF. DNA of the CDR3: TGTGCCACCCAGTGGATCCCAGGCAAGCTCAAGGGCACAGATACGCAGTATTTT.

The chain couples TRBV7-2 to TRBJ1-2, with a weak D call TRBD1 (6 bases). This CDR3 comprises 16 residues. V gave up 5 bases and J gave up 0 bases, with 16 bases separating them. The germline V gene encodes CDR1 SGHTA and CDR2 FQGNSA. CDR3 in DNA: TGTGCCAGCAGCCAGGACAGAGTCCCATCTAACTATGGCTACACCTTC. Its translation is CASSQDRVPSNYGYTF.

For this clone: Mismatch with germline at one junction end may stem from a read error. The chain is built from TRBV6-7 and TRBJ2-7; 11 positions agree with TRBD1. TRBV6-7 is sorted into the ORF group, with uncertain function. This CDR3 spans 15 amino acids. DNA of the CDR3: TGTGCCGGCAGTTACTCCGGGACAGGGGGCTACGAGCAGTACTTC. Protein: CAGSYSGTGGYEQYF.